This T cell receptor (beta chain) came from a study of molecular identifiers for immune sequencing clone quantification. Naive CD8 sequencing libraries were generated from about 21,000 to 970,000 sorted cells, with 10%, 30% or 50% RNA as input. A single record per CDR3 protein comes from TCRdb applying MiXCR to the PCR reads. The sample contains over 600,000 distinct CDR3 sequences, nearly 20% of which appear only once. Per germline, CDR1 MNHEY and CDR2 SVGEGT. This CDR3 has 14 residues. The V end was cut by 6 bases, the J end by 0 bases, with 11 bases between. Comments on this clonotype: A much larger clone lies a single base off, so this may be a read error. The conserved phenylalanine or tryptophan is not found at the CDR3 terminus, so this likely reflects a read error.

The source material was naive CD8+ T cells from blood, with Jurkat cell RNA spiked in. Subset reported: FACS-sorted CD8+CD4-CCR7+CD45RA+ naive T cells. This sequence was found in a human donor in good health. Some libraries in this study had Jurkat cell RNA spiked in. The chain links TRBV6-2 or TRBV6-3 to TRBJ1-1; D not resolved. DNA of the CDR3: TGTGCCAGCAGCGTTACTCAGATGAACACTGAAGCTTTCCTT. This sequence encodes CASSVTQMNTEAFL.